These 8 T cell receptor beta chains were all obtained from the same sample, sequenced in a study of OX40 agonist ivuxolimab in advanced cancers. Library construction relied on the immunoSEQ multiplex PCR assay. Imported from immuneACCESS, the table was reduced by TCRdb to in-frame sequences with V and J called. These copies leave out some clones; in studies compared against another copy, an unresolved V gene accounts for under half, and the cause of the remainder is not known. The sample includes approximately 100,000 clones, with 91% observed a single time. The ten largest make up roughly 0.33% of the sample. Specimen: CD4+ or CD8+ T cells sorted from blood, collected in a trial of the OX40 agonist ivuxolimab. The receptors were sampled from an adult with an advanced solid tumor such as melanoma, head and neck, liver or kidney cancer.

This chain links TRBV4-1 with TRBJ2-1; 13 positions agree with TRBD2. The ends lost 2 bases at V and 8 bases at J; junction bases unmatched: 6. Germline CDR1 MGHRA, CDR2 YSYEKL. CDR3 length: 16 amino acids. For the CDR3, the DNA is TGCGCCAGCAGCCAACACCCGGGACTAGCGGGACATGAGCAGTTCTTC. It encodes CASSQHPGLAGHEQFF.

The chain links TRBV9 to TRBJ1-3; D not certain. Trimming stripped 0 bases from V and 0 bases from J, with 10 bases between. The germline V gene encodes CDR1 SGDLS and CDR2 YYNGEE. This CDR3 is 16 amino acids long. Here the CDR3 DNA reads TGTGCCAGCAGCGTAGCAGGCGGCAGCTCTGGAAACACCATATATTTT. Encoded protein: CASSVAGGSSGNTIYF.

The chain links TRBV7-2 to TRBJ2-1; a weak D match, TRBD1 (6 bases). V was clipped by 0 bases and J by 8 bases, with 17 bases between them. There are 16 residues in the CDR3. The germline gives CDR1 SGHTA, CDR2 FQGNSA. The CDR3 protein is CASSLALGRGRDEQFF. DNA of the CDR3: TGTGCCAGCAGCTTAGCGCTCGGCAGGGGAAGAGATGAGCAGTTCTTC.

This chain joins TRBV6-1 and TRBJ2-7; either TRBD1 or TRBD2 may fit D (5 bases each). Germline V gives CDR1 MNHNS, CDR2 SASEGT. This CDR3 comprises 12 residues. V lost 7 bases and J lost 1, with 8 bases in between. CDR3 amino acids: CASNGGSYEQYF. The CDR3 bases are TGTGCCAGCAATGGGGGTTCCTACGAGCAGTACTTC.

The chain is built from TRBV5-1 and TRBJ1-4, with D unresolved. Deletions cut 0 bases from V and 8 bases from J, with 11 bases between. CDR1 and CDR2 from the germline V gene are SGHRS and YFSETQ. The CDR3 length is 14 residues. The CDR3 coding sequence is TGCGCCAGCAGCTTGGAAGGCGCCCTGGAAAAACTGTTTTTT. Amino acid sequence: CASSLEGALEKLFF.

This chain connects TRBV6-5 to TRBJ1-4, with D possibly TRBD1 on 5 matching bases. Deletions cut 7 bases from V and 3 bases from J, with 15 bases between. The CDR3 contains 15 residues. Germline CDR1 is MNHEY and CDR2 is SVGAGI. The CDR3 nucleotides read TGTGCCAGCAAACCCCCGGGGGGAGCTAATGAAAAACTGTTTTTT. Translation: CASKPPGGANEKLFF.

The rearrangement joins TRBV10-1 to TRBJ2-7, with a weak D call TRBD2 (5 bases). Germline V gives CDR1 WNHNN, CDR2 SYGVQD (reference sequence). The CDR3 is made up of 14 amino acids. Between the trimmed V and J ends, which lost 11 bases and 3 bases, there was a span of 20 bases. The CDR3 DNA reads as TGCGCCGCCGATCCCCCGGGGAGTGGCTACGAGCAGTACTTC. It yields the protein CAADPPGSGYEQYF.

CDR3 coding DNA: TGTGCCAGCAGCTCCTCCCGGGGGACCTCTGGAAACACCATATATTTT. Translation: CASSSSRGTSGNTIYF. The J gene is TRBJ1-3, the V gene TRBV7-2; perhaps TRBD1 as D (5 bases). Trimming pared 4 bases from V and 0 bases from J, leaving 13 bases between. Germline V gives CDR1 SGHTA, CDR2 FQGNSA. This CDR3 spans 16 amino acids.